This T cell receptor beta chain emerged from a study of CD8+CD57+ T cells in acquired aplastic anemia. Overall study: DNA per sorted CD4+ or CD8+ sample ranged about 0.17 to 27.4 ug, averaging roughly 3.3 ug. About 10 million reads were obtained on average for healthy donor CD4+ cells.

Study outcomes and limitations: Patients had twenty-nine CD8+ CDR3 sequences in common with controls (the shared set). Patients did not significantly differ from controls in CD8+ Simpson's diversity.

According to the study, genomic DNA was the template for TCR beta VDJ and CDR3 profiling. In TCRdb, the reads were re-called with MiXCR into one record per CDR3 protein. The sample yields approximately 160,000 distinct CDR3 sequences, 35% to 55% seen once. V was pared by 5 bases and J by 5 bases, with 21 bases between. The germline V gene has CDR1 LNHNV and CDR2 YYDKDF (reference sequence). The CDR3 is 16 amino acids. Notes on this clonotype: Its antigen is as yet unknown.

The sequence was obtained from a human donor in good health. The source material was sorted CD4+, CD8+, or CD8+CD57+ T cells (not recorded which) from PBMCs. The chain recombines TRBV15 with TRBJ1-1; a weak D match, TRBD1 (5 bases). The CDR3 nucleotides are TGTGCCACCAGCCCGATTAAGGGAGAGGGGCGGACTGAAGCTTTCTTT. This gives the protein CATSPIKGEGRTEAFF.